The clone carrying this T cell receptor (beta chain) was seen once. What it binds is not known. The sample originates from a study of a mutant IDH1 vaccine in newly diagnosed glioma. Study at large: Vaccinations were initiated 4-6 weeks following radiotherapy alone, or were given together with temozolomide cycles. Most patients had received both radiotherapy and temozolomide, the prior options being radiotherapy, temozolomide, or both. Held at week 35, visit V12 was the safety follow-up, and visit V13 followed at week 47.

Time point: week 35, safety follow-up. The study gave 300 ug of mutant IDH1 20-mer peptide per vaccine dose, with topical imiquimod. The method was immunoSEQ multiplex PCR; TCRdb's version includes in-frame clones alone and lacks a portion of them. This table has about 42,000 clones, approximately 80% appearing once. V was pared by 5 bases and J by 1 base, with 5 bases of the junction left unmatched. The germline V gene encodes CDR1 ENHRY and CDR2 SYGVKD. The CDR3 has 16 amino acids. This rearrangement joins TRBV10-3 to TRBJ2-1, with 10 positions matching TRBD1. The source is a woman between 45 and 60 years old with glioma. The material sequenced was PBMCs, taken from a glioma patient whose treatment included an IDH1 peptide vaccine. CDR3 in amino acids: CAISQRDRGSYNEQFF. CDR3 nucleotides: TGTGCCATCAGTCAACGGGACAGGGGATCCTACAATGAGCAGTTCTTC.